This TCR beta chain was found in a study of beta chain features in type 1 diabetes. The authors sorted CD4+ naive, central memory, regulatory and stem cell-like memory cells via CD45RO/CCR7/CD25/CD127/CD95/CD27. The authors reverse transcribed all of the isolated RNA, so sequencing captured expressed TCRB transcripts. The repertoire was sequenced with immunoSEQ multiplex PCR; TCRdb's copy has only in-frame clones and lacks some. The sample holds 600,000 to 700,000 clones; around an eighth are singletons and the top ten take about 0.02%. Study results and limitations: There was a moderate but significant shortening of TCRB CDR3s in all four CD4+ subsets of Type 1 diabetes patients. Across patients, naive, central memory and Treg TCRB repertoires exhibited apparently greater similarity than was observed across healthy donors. No resolution was reached here on whether HLA type influences TCRB rearrangement. More deletions and fewer insertions at VDJ junctions were found in patients with type 1 diabetes.

As to this clone: What it recognizes is unknown.

Trimming removed 4 bases at V and 14 bases at J, with 15 bases between. This CDR3 is 12 amino acids long. Germline values: CDR1 ENHRY, CDR2 SYGVKD. This TCR was recovered from a man aged 18 to 30 with type 1 diabetes. The sample consisted of naive CD4+ T cells from blood. The rearrangement uses TRBV10-3 and TRBJ2-1; a possible D gene is TRBD1 (7 bases). The CDR3 bases are TGTGCCATCAGTGCGGAGGGACAGACCAAGTTCTTC. Protein sequence: CAISAEGQTKFF.